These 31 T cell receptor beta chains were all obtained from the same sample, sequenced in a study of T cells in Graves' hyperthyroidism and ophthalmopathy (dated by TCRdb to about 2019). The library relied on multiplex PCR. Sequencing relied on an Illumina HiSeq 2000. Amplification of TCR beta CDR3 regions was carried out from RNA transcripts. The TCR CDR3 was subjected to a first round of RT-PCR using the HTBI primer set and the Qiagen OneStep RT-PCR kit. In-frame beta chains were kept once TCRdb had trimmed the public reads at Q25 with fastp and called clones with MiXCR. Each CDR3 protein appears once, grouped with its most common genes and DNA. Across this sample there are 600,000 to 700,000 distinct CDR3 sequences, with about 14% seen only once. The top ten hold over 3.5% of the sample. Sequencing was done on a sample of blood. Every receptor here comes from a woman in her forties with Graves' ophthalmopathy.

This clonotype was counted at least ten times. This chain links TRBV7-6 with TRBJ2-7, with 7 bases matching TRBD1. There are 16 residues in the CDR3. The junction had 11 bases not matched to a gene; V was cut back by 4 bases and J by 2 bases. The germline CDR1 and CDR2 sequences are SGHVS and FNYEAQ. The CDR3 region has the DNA TGTGCCAGCAGCTACCAACATTCGACAGGGACCTACGAGCAGTACTTC. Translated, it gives CASSYQHSTGTYEQYF. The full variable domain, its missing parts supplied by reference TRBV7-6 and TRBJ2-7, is GAGVSQSPRYKVTKRGQDVALRCDPISGHVSLYWYRQALGQGPEFLTYFNYEAQQDKSGLPNDRFSAERPEGSISTLTIQRTEQRDSAMYRCASSYQHSTGTYEQYFGPGTRLTVT.

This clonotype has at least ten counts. Written as DNA, the CDR3 is TGTGCCAGTAGTGCCAGGGACAGGGGACTCACCGGGGAGCTGTTTTTT. Residues: CASSARDRGLTGELFF. The J gene is TRBJ2-2, the V gene TRBV19, with TRBD1 matching over 10 bases. This CDR3 spans 16 amino acids. With V trimmed by 5 bases and J by 4 bases, 7 bases remained unmatched. CDR1 LNHDA and CDR2 SQIVND come from the germline V gene (reference sequence).

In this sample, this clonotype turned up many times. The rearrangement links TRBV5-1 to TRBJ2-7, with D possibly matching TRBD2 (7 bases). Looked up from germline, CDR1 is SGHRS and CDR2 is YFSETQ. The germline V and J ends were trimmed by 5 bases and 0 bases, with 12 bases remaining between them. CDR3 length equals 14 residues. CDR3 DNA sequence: TGCGCCAGCAGGGCGGGGGCGAGCTCCTACGAGCAGTACTTC. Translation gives CASRAGASSYEQYF.

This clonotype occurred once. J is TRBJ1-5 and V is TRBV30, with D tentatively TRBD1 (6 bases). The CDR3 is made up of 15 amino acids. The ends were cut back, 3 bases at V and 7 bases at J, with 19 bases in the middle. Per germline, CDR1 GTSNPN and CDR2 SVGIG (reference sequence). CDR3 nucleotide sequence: TGTGCCTGGAGCGGGCTTTTGGGGGCAGAACAGCCCCAGCATTTT. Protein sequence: CAWSGLLGAEQPQHF.

CDR3 loop: CASSPGDSRGDTQYF. The CDR3 nucleotides read TGCGCCAGCAGCCCTGGGGACTCACGAGGGGATACGCAGTATTTT. The genes are TRBV5-1 and TRBJ2-3, with a possible D match to TRBD2 (6 bases). CDR3 length: 15 amino acids. V lost 4 bases and J 6 bases, leaving 18 bases between the germline ends. The germline V gene has CDR1 SGHRS and CDR2 YFSETQ. The full variable domain, rest sourced from reference TRBV5-1 and TRBJ2-3, is KAGVTQTPRYLIKTRGQQVTLSCSPISGHRSVSWYQQTPGQGLQFLFEYFSETQRNKGNFPGRFSGRQFSNSRSEMNVSTLELGDSALYLCASSPGDSRGDTQYFGPGTRLTVL.

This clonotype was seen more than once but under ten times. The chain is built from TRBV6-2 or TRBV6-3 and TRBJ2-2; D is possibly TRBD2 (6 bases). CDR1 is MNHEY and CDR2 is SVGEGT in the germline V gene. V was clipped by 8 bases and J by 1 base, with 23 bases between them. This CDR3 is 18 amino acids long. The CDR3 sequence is CASRNPIPGLRNTGELFF. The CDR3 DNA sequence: TGTGCCAGCCGCAACCCCATCCCGGGACTGAGGAACACCGGGGAGCTGTTTTTT.

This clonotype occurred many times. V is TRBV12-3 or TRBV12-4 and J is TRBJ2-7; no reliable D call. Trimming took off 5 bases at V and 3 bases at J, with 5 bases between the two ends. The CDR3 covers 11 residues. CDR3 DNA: TGTGCCAGCAGTGGGGACTACGAGCAGTACTTC. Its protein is CASSGDYEQYF.

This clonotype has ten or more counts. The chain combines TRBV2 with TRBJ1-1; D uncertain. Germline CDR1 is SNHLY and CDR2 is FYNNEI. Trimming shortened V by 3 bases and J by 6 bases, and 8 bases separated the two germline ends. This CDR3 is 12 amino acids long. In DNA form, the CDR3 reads TGTGCCAGCAGTGACTCTGAACCTGAAGCTTTCTTT. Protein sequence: CASSDSEPEAFF.

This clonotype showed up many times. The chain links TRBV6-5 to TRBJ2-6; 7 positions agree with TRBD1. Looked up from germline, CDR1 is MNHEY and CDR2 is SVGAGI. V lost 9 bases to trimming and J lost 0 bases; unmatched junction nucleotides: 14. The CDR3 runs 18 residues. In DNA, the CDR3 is TGTGCCAGTTCCGGTTACGAGGGGGCGAGCTCTGGGGCCAACGTCCTGACTTTC. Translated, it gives CASSGYEGASSGANVLTF.

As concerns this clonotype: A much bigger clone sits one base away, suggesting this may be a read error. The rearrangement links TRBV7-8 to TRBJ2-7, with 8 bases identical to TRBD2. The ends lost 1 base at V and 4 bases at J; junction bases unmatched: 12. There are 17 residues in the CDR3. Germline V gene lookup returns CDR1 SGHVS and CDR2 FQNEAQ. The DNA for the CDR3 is TGTGCCAGCAGCTTAGGCAGAGCGGGAGATGTTTTGTACGAGCAGTACTTC. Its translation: CASSLGRAGDVLYEQYF.

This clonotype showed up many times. The CDR3 region is CASTSSRYEQYF. CDR3 bases: TGTGCCAGCACTAGTAGCCGATACGAGCAGTACTTC. V is TRBV6-1 and J is TRBJ2-7; no clear D gene. Germline assignment: CDR1 MNHNS and CDR2 SASEGT. Trimming took 7 bases from V and 4 from J, leaving 11 bases between them. The CDR3 length is 12 residues.

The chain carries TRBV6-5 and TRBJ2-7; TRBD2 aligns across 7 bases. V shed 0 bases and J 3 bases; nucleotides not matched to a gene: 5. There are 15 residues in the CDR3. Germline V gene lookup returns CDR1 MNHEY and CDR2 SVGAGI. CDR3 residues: CASSYSERGHYEQYF. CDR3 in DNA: TGTGCCAGCAGTTACTCGGAGCGGGGTCACTACGAGCAGTACTTC.

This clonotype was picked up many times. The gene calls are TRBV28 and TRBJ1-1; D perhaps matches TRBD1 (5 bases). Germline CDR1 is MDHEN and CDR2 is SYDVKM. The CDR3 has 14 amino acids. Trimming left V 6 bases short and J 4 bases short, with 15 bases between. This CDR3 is CASSTWGSGTEAFF. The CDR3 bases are TGTGCCAGCAGCACCTGGGGGAGTGGCACTGAAGCTTTCTTT.

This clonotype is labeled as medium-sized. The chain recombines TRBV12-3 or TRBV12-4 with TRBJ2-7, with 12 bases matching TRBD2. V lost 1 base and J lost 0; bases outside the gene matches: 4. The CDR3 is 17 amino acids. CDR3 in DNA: TGTGCCAGCAGTTTAGGGACTAGCGGGACGAGCTCCTACGAGCAGTACTTC. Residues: CASSLGTSGTSSYEQYF.

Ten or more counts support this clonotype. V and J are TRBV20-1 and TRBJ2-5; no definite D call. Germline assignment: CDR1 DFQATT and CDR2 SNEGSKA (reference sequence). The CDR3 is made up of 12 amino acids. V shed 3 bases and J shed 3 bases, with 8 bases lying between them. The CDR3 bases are TGCAGTGCTAGGGTGTGGGAAGAGACCCAGTACTTC. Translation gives CSARVWEETQYF.

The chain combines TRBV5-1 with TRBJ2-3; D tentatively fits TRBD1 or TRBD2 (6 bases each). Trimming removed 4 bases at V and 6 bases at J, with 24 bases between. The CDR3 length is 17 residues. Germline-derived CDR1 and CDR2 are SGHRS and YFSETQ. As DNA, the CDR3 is TGCGCCAGCAGCCATTACTCCGCGGGACAACCCTCCGATACGCAGTATTTT. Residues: CASSHYSAGQPSDTQYF. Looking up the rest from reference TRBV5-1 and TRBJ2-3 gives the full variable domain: KAGVTQTPRYLIKTRGQQVTLSCSPISGHRSVSWYQQTPGQGLQFLFEYFSETQRNKGNFPGRFSGRQFSNSRSEMNVSTLELGDSALYLCASSHYSAGQPSDTQYFGPGTRLTVL.

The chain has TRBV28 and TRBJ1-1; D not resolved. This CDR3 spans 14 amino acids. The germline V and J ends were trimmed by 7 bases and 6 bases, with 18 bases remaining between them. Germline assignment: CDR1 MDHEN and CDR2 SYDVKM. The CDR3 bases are TGTGCCAGCATCCGCCCGGCCGTAAGACCTGAAGCTTTCTTT. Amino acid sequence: CASIRPAVRPEAFF. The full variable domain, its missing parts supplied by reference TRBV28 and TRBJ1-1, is DVKVTQSSRYLVKRTGEKVFLECVQDMDHENMFWYRQDPGLGLRLIYFSYDVKMKEKGDIPEGYSVSREKKERFSLILESASTNQTSMYLCASIRPAVRPEAFFGQGTRLTVV.

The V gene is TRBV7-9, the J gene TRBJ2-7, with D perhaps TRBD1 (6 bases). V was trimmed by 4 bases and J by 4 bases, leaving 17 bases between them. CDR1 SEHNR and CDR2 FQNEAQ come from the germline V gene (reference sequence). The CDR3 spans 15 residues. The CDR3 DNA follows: TGTGCCAGCAGCTCGACAACCGGGACACCGTACGAGCAGTACTTC. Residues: CASSSTTGTPYEQYF.

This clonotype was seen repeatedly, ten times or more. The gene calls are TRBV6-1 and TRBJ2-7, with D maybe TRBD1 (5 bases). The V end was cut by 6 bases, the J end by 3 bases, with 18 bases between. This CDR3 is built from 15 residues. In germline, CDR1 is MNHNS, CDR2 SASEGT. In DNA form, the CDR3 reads TGTGCCAGCAGAAGGAGCTCAGGGAACTACTACGAGCAGTACTTC. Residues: CASRRSSGNYYEQYF.

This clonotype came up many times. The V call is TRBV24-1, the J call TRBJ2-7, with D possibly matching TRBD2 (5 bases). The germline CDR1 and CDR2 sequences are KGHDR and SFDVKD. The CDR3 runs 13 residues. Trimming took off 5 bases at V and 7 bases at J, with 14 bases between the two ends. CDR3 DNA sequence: TGTGCCACCAGTGGGACGGGAACAAGTGAGCAGTACTTC. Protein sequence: CATSGTGTSEQYF.

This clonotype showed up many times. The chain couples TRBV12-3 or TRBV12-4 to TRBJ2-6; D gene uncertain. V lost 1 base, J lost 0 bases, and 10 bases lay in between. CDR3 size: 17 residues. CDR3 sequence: CASSLGRPYSGANVLTF. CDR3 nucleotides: TGTGCCAGCAGTTTAGGGAGACCGTACTCTGGGGCCAACGTCCTGACTTTC.

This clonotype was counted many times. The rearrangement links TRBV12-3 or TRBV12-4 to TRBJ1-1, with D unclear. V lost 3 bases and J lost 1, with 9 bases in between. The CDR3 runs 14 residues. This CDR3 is CASSLLGRNTEAFF. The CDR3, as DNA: TGTGCCAGCAGTTTGCTGGGCAGGAACACTGAAGCTTTCTTT.

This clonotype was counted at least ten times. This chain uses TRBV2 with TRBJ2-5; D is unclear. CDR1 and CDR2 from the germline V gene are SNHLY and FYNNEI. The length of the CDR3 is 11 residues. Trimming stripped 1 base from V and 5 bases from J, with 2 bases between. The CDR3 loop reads CASSEDETQYF. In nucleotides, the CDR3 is TGTGCCAGCAGTGAAGATGAGACCCAGTACTTC.

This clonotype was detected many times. The CDR3 protein is CASTNNPGSVMAFF. Written as DNA, the CDR3 is TGTGCCAGCACCAACAACCCTGGCAGTGTAATGGCTTTCTTT. The gene calls are TRBV28 and TRBJ1-1; D is unclear. Germline V gene lookup returns CDR1 MDHEN and CDR2 SYDVKM. The CDR3 totals 14 residues. Trimming cost V 7 bases and J 11 bases, with 23 bases left between them.

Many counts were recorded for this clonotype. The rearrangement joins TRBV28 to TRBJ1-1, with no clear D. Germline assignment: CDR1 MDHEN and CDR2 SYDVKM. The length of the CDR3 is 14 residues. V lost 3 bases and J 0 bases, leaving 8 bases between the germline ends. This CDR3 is CASSFPTVNTEAFF. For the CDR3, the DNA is TGTGCCAGCAGTTTCCCGACCGTGAACACTGAAGCTTTCTTT. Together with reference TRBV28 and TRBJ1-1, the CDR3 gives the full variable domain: DVKVTQSSRYLVKRTGEKVFLECVQDMDHENMFWYRQDPGLGLRLIYFSYDVKMKEKGDIPEGYSVSREKKERFSLILESASTNQTSMYLCASSFPTVNTEAFFGQGTRLTVV.

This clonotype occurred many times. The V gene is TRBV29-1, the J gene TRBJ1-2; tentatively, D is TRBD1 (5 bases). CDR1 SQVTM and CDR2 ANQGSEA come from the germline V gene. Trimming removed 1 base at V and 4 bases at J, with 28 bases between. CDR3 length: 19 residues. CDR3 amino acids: CSVEGGYELGDELIYGYTF. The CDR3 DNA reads TGCAGCGTTGAAGGCGGGTATGAACTGGGGGATGAACTTATCTATGGCTACACCTTC. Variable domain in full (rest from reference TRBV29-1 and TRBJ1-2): SAVISQKPSRDICQRGTSLTIQCQVDSQVTMMFWYRQQPGQSLTLIATANQGSEATYESGFVIDKFPISRPNLTFSTLTVSNMSPEDSSIYLCSVEGGYELGDELIYGYTFGSGTRLTVV.

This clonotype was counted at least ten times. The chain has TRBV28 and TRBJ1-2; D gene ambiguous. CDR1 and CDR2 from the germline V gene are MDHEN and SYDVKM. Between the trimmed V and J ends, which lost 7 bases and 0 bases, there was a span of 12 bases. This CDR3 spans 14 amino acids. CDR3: CASTTAGPNYGYTF. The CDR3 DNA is TGTGCCAGCACCACAGCCGGACCTAACTATGGCTACACCTTC.

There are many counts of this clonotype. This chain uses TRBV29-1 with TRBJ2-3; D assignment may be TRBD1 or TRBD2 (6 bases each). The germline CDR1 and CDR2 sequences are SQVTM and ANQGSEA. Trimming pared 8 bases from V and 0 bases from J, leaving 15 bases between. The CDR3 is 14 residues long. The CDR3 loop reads CSSRGVTSTDTQYF. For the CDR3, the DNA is TGCAGCTCGAGGGGGGTTACTAGCACAGATACGCAGTATTTT.

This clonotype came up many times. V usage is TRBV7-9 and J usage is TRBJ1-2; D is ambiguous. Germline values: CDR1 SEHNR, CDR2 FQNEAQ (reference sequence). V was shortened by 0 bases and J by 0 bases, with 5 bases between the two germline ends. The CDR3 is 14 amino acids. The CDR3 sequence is CASSLAVANYGYTF. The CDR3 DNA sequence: TGTGCCAGCAGCTTAGCTGTGGCTAACTATGGCTACACCTTC.

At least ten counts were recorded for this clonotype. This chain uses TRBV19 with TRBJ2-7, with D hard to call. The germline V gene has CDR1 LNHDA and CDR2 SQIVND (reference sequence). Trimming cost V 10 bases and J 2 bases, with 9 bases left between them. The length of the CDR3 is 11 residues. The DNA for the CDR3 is TGTGCCACCCGGTCGGCCTACGAGCAGTACTTC. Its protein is CATRSAYEQYF. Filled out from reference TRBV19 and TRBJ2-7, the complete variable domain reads DGGITQSPKYLFRKEGQNVTLSCEQNLNHDAMYWYRQDPGQGLRLIYYSQIVNDFQKGDIAEGYSVSREKKESFPLTVTSAQKNPTAFYLCATRSAYEQYFGPGTRLTVT.

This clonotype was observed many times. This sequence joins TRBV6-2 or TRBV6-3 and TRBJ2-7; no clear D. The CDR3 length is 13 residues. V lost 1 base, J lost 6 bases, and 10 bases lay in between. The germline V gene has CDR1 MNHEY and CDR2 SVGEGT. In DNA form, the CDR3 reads TGTGCCAGCAGTTACTTCGGTGCGAGCGAGCAGTACTTC. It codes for CASSYFGASEQYF.